The rows below give T cell receptor beta chains drawn from one sample of a study of blood T cells in healthy people across ages. MiXCR, applied by TCRdb to the 5' RACE reads, yields one record per CDR3 protein. The table has about 670,000 distinct CDR3 sequences, over 40% seen once. Sample: blood. The receptor set was obtained from a woman older than 75 in good health. CDR3s include the opening cysteine and the closing phenylalanine or tryptophan. Fields, in order: V gene, D gene, clone size, J gene, CDR3 protein, CDR3 DNA. A D gene is named only where the DNA matches it firmly. A row's size may be missing; if present it is once, few, many or a size class.

V gene: TRBV4-1
D gene: TRBD2
clone size: many
J gene: TRBJ2-3
CDR3 protein: CASSQVAGSTDTQYF
CDR3 DNA: TGCGCCAGCAGCCAAGTAGCGGGAAGCACAGATACGCAGTATTTT

V gene: TRBV6-5
D gene: .
clone size: many
J gene: TRBJ2-3
CDR3 protein: CASSPPHGTQYF
CDR3 DNA: TGTGCCAGCAGCCCTCCCCACGGTACGCAGTATTTT

V gene: TRBV5-1
D gene: .
clone size: many
J gene: TRBJ1-2
CDR3 protein: CASSSQGAGYTF
CDR3 DNA: TGCGCCAGCAGCTCGCAAGGGGCCGGCTACACCTTC

V gene: TRBV30
D gene: .
clone size: .
J gene: TRBJ1-4
CDR3 protein: CACERFFNEKLFF
CDR3 DNA: TGTGCCTGCGAGAGATTTTTTAATGAAAAACTGTTTTTT

V gene: TRBV12-3/TRBV12-4
D gene: TRBD1
clone size: many
J gene: TRBJ1-6
CDR3 protein: CASSRTGQLYNSPLHF
CDR3 DNA: TGTGCCAGCAGCCGAACGGGACAGTTATATAATTCACCCCTCCACTTT

V gene: TRBV20-1
D gene: TRBD1
clone size: many
J gene: TRBJ1-2
CDR3 protein: CSAKDGTGPYGYTF
CDR3 DNA: TGCAGTGCTAAGGATGGGACAGGGCCGTATGGCTACACCTTC

V gene: TRBV5-4
D gene: .
clone size: .
J gene: TRBJ1-2
CDR3 protein: CASSPRDNYGYTF
CDR3 DNA: TGTGCCAGCAGCCCAAGGGATAACTATGGCTACACCTTC

V gene: TRBV5-1
D gene: .
clone size: many
J gene: TRBJ2-6
CDR3 protein: CASSLVGANVLTF
CDR3 DNA: TGCGCCAGCAGCTTGGTTGGGGCCAACGTCCTGACTTTC

V gene: TRBV5-5
D gene: TRBD2
clone size: .
J gene: TRBJ2-7
CDR3 protein: CASSLDTGGVDEQYF
CDR3 DNA: TGTGCCAGCAGCTTGGACACGGGAGGGGTCGACGAGCAGTACTTC

V gene: TRBV7-8
D gene: TRBD1
clone size: .
J gene: TRBJ2-5
CDR3 protein: CASSPGTGDQETQYF
CDR3 DNA: TGTGCCAGCAGCCCAGGGACAGGGGACCAAGAGACCCAGTACTTC

V gene: TRBV11-3
D gene: TRBD2
clone size: many
J gene: TRBJ2-1
CDR3 protein: CASSTVTSHEQFF
CDR3 DNA: TGTGCCAGCAGCACCGTGACTAGCCATGAGCAGTTCTTC

V gene: TRBV6-5
D gene: TRBD2
clone size: many
J gene: TRBJ2-5
CDR3 protein: CASSYSSGGQETQYF
CDR3 DNA: TGTGCCAGCAGTTACTCGTCGGGGGGTCAAGAGACCCAGTACTTC

V gene: TRBV6-1
D gene: .
clone size: many
J gene: TRBJ2-1
CDR3 protein: CASSVRSGGEQFF
CDR3 DNA: TGTGCCAGCAGTGTGCGTTCTGGAGGGGAGCAGTTCTTC

V gene: TRBV12-3/TRBV12-4
D gene: .
clone size: .
J gene: TRBJ2-3
CDR3 protein: CASSLTGRADTQYF
CDR3 DNA: TGTGCCAGCAGTTTAACGGGGCGGGCAGATACGCAGTATTTT

V gene: TRBV28
D gene: .
clone size: .
J gene: TRBJ2-7
CDR3 protein: CASSSGGRREQYF
CDR3 DNA: TGTGCCAGCAGTTCCGGGGGGCGACGGGAGCAGTACTTC

V gene: TRBV29-1
D gene: .
clone size: .
J gene: TRBJ1-2
CDR3 protein: CSVEGSSYGYTF
CDR3 DNA: TGCAGCGTTGAGGGCAGCTCCTATGGCTACACCTTC

V gene: TRBV6-5
D gene: .
clone size: .
J gene: TRBJ1-2
CDR3 protein: CASSYRAGGVDGYTF
CDR3 DNA: TGTGCCAGCAGTTACCGTGCTGGAGGGGTCGATGGCTACACCTTC

V gene: TRBV20-1
D gene: TRBD2
clone size: .
J gene: TRBJ2-5
CDR3 protein: CSARDLLADLTWGETQYF
CDR3 DNA: TGCAGTGCTAGAGATCTCCTAGCGGACCTAACCTGGGGGGAGACCCAGTACTTC

V gene: TRBV25-1
D gene: TRBD1
clone size: few
J gene: TRBJ1-6
CDR3 protein: CASAPTGFNSPLHF
CDR3 DNA: TGTGCCAGCGCTCCGACAGGGTTCAATTCACCCCTCCACTTT

V gene: TRBV10-3
D gene: .
clone size: many
J gene: TRBJ2-7
CDR3 protein: CAISAVGLAEQYF
CDR3 DNA: TGTGCCATCAGTGCTGTGGGGCTGGCCGAGCAGTACTTC

V gene: TRBV24-1
D gene: TRBD2
clone size: .
J gene: TRBJ2-1
CDR3 protein: CATSVGAGTSGASSYNEQFF
CDR3 DNA: TGTGCCACCAGTGTTGGCGCCGGGACTAGCGGGGCGAGCTCCTACAATGAGCAGTTCTTC

V gene: TRBV5-6
D gene: .
clone size: few
J gene: TRBJ2-2
CDR3 protein: CASRITGGSNTGELFF
CDR3 DNA: TGTGCCAGCAGGATAACAGGAGGATCGAACACCGGGGAGCTGTTTTTT

V gene: TRBV6-4
D gene: .
clone size: .
J gene: TRBJ2-5
CDR3 protein: CASSDFGGFDRGTQYF
CDR3 DNA: TGTGCCAGCAGTGACTTTGGGGGGTTCGACAGAGGGACCCAGTACTTC

V gene: TRBV20-1
D gene: TRBD1
clone size: few
J gene: TRBJ1-2
CDR3 protein: CSARAQGGAGGYTF
CDR3 DNA: TGCAGTGCTAGAGCCCAGGGGGGCGCCGGTGGCTACACCTTC

V gene: TRBV7-9
D gene: .
clone size: .
J gene: TRBJ2-7
CDR3 protein: CASSLAQGYSYEQYF
CDR3 DNA: TGTGCCAGCAGCTTAGCCCAGGGTTATAGCTACGAGCAGTACTTC